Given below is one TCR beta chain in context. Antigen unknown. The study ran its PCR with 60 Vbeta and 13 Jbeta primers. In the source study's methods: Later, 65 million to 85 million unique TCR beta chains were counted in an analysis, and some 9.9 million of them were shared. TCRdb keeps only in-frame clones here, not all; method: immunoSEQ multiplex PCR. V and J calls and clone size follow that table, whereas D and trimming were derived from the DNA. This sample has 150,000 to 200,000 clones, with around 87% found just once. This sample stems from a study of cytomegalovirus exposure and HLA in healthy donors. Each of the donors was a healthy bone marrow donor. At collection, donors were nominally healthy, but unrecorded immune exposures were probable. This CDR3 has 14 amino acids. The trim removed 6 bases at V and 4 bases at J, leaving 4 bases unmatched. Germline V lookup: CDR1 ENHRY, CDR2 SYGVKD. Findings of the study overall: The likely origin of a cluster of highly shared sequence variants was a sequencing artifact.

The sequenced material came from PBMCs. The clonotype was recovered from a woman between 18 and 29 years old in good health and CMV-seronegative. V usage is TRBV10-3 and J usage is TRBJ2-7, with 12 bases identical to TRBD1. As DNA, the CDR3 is TGTGCCATCAGAACGGGACAGGGGGCTTACGAGCAGTACTTC. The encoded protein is CAIRTGQGAYEQYF.